A single TCR beta chain is shown here with its context. Germline CDR1 reads LGHDT; CDR2 reads YNNKEL (reference sequence). CDR3 length equals 12 residues. Trimming shortened V by 1 base and J by 3 bases, and 4 bases separated the two germline ends. The record originates from a study of blood T cell repertoires in COVID-19. Study members were between 18 and 89 years old and lived in 25 or so US regions. As originally analysed: Reference gene primer amplification in the assay estimated nucleated cell counts. Libraries were prepared by immunoSEQ multiplex PCR; TCRdb keeps only in-frame clonotypes and omits some of them. D and trimming were read from the DNA, whereas the V and J calls and clone size are those reported in that table. Of fewer than 200,000 clones listed, approximately 82% are singletons.

The chain carries TRBV3-1 (or the pseudogene TRBV3-2) and TRBJ2-7; D is unresolved. What was sequenced was PBMCs or T cells enriched from blood (not recorded which). This receptor was taken from an older woman with acute COVID-19. The CDR3, as DNA: TGTGCCAGCAGCCAAGTCCGCTACGAGCAGTACTTC. It codes for CASSQVRYEQYF.